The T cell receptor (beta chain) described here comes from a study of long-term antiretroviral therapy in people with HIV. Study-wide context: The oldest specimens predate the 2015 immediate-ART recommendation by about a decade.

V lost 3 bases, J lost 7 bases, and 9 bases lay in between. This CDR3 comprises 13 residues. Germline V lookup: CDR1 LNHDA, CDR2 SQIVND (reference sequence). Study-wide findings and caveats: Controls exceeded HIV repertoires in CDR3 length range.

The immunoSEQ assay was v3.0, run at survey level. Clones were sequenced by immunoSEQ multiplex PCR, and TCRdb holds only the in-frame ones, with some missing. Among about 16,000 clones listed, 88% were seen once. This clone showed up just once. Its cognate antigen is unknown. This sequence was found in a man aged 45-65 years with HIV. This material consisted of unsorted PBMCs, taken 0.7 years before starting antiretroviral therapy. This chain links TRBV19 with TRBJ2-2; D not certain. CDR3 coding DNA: TGTGCCAGTAGTATCGCGTTCAGCGGGGAGCTGTTTTTT. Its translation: CASSIAFSGELFF.